This T cell receptor beta chain was recorded in a study of OX40 agonist ivuxolimab in advanced cancers. Only in-frame clones appear in the TCRdb table, and some are missing; sequencing was by immunoSEQ multiplex PCR. The data hold approximately 80,000 clones, with approximately 90% observed a single time. Trimming pared 5 bases from V and 0 bases from J, leaving 8 bases between. This CDR3 is built from 15 residues. Germline values: CDR1 LNHDA, CDR2 SQIVND (reference sequence). The chain employs TRBV19 and TRBJ2-6; no definite D call. Sample: CD4+ or CD8+ T cells sorted from blood, taken in a trial of the OX40 agonist ivuxolimab. This clonotype originated in an adult with an advanced solid tumor such as melanoma, head and neck, liver or kidney cancer. In nucleotides, the CDR3 is TGTGCCAGTAGTCGTACGGCCTCTGGGGCCAACGTCCTGACTTTC. Its protein is CASSRTASGANVLTF.